This T cell receptor beta chain was recorded in a study of post-analysis software for immune sequencing data (dated by TCRdb to the mid-2010s). The study in broad terms: Recorded disease courses included relapsing-remitting, secondary progressive and progressive-relapsing multiple sclerosis, with some patients lacking subtype annotation. A subset of samples was prepared in parallel using single-end sample barcoding, then pooled and co-amplified after Illumina adapter ligation. Patient repertoires were compared against ten to eleven previously published healthy control repertoires from donors aged 6 to 25 years.

Library prep was done by PCR. The reads were generated on an Illumina HiSeq 2500. To reduce PCR and sequencing biases, unique molecular identifiers were built into the TCR beta cDNA libraries. Per 1 to 10 million input T cells, roughly 500,000 cDNA molecules were obtained, such that each molecule approximated one T cell. The patient libraries were prepared and sequenced with the same protocol used for the earlier healthy control dataset. Samples belonging to the same batch were prepared together, multiplexed and sequenced on a shared HiSeq lane. Regarding the original processing steps: Raw barcoded reads were processed with MIGEC, discarding single-read molecular identifier groups before consensus assembly and CDR3 extraction. VDJtools was used for post-analysis of the clonotype tables, with diversity normalized by down-sampling every dataset to the smallest sample size. To correct batch-related cross-sample contamination, repertoire overlap clustering matched CDR3 amino acid sequences but not nucleotide sequences. TCRdb trimmed public reads at Q25 via fastp, called clones via MiXCR and kept in-frame beta chains. CDR3 protein duplicates are merged, each entry listing the most common genes and DNA. In this record, the V and J calls reflect TCRdb's handling and not the investigators' own analysis. The sample records hundreds of thousands of distinct CDR3 sequences, 44% of which are singletons. The top ten clonotypes cover 1.5% to 2% of the sample.

The V end loses 1 base and the J end loses 13 bases, and a stretch of 17 bases separates them. Reading from cysteine to phenylalanine, the CDR3 counts 14 amino acids. Here the CDR3 DNA is all that survives: 42 bases in frame from base 1. The germline V gene yields SGHTA for CDR1 and FQGNSA for CDR2. Overall study outcomes, separate from this receptor: Significantly lower normalized Chao1 diversity was found in multiple sclerosis patients than in controls, suggesting substantial peripheral T-cell clonal expansion. Direct clustering with F measure revealed strong co-clustering of samples prepared in the same batch, which led to a batch-effect correction. Significantly higher frequencies in patients than in controls were found for roughly 5 TRBV segments, including TRBV5-6, TRBV5-1 and TRBV20-1. The multiple sclerosis patient group was slightly younger than the control group.

This clonotype has a handful of counts. Its antigen is unknown. One base away there is no much larger clone; base qualities are not given. To demonstrate the VDJtools post-analysis software, the study profiled TCR beta repertoires from the peripheral blood of 13 young patients with multiple sclerosis. The multiple sclerosis patients were children and adolescents between roughly 6 and 16 years of age. The material sequenced was blood. The chain uses TRBV7-2 and TRBJ2-1; the D assignment is uncertain and may be TRBD1 or TRBD2, with 5 bases supporting each. The sequence was obtained from a girl between 5 and 17 years old with multiple sclerosis. The CDR3 is CASSLVGTARGQFF. The DNA sequence is as follows: TGTGCCAGCAGCTTAGTAGGGACGGCTCGAGGACAGTTCTTC.